Presented here are 2 T cell receptor beta chains from one specimen sequenced in a study of blood T cells in healthy people across ages. Combining a sample-barcoded 5' primer with a J-beta primer mix, a second PCR ran for roughly 7 to 12 cycles. TCRdb re-analysed the 5' RACE reads in MiXCR, keeping a single row per CDR3 protein. Found here are 750,000 or so distinct CDR3 sequences, roughly 25% of them singletons; the top ten hold 8% to 10%. In addition, the sample was reused for a study of T cells of mothers and their children.

Input material: blood. These receptors were collected from a boy aged 10-17 years in good health.

Only a few counts were recorded for this clonotype. The chain couples TRBV4-3 to TRBJ1-4, with D possibly being TRBD1 (5 bases). The CDR3 totals 17 residues. V was pared by 0 bases and J by 4 bases, with 15 bases between. Germline V gene sequence: CDR1 LGHNA, CDR2 YSLEER. This chain's CDR3 is CASSQELGDFYNEKLFF. CDR3 bases: TGCGCCAGCAGCCAAGAGTTAGGGGACTTTTATAATGAAAAACTGTTTTTT.

The chain recombines TRBV3-1 with TRBJ2-5, with 13 bases matching TRBD2. Judging by the DNA end, TRBJ2-7 fits better; the J call may be wrong. Per the germline V gene, CDR1 is LGHDT and CDR2 is YNNKEL (reference sequence). This CDR3 has 16 residues. CDR3 amino acids: CASSQEKLAGGYEQYF. The CDR3 bases are TGTGCCAGCAGCCAAGAAAAACTAGCGGGAGGGTACGAGCAGTACTTC.